Given below is one TCR beta chain in context. Its antigen remains unidentified. Unique molecular identifiers featured in each of the TCR beta cDNA libraries. TCRdb independently ran MiXCR on the PCR reads; one entry per CDR3 protein. The repertoire holds about 770,000 distinct CDR3 sequences, more than 45% seen once, with 4.9% in the top ten. This sample was taken from a study of post-analysis software for immune sequencing data. The study's findings and limits: Among multiple sclerosis patients, normalized Chao1 diversity was significantly below that of controls.

The receptor comes from a girl aged 10 to 17 with multiple sclerosis. Sequencing input: blood.

The CDR3 sequence: CASPPGEQGEFGKNIQYF. The CDR3, as DNA: TGTGCCAGCCCCCCCGGGGAACAGGGAGAATTTGGCAAAAACATTCAGTACTTC. This chain connects TRBV6-4 to TRBJ2-4, with TRBD1 as a possible D gene (6 bases). Germline-derived CDR1 and CDR2 are MRHNA and SNTAGT. V was trimmed by 8 bases and J by 3 bases, leaving 26 bases between them. The CDR3 runs 18 residues.